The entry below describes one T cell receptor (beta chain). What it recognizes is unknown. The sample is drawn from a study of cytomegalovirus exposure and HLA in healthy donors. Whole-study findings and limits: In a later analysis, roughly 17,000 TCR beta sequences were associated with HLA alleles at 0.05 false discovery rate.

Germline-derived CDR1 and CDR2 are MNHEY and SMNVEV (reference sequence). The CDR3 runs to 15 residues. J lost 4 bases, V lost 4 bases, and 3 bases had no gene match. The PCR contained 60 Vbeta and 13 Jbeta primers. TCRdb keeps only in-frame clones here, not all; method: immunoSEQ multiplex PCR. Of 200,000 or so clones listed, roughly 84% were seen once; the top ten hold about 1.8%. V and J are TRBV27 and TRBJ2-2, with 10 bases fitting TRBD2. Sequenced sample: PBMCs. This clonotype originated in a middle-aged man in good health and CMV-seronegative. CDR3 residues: CASSSSGGPTGELFF. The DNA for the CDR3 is TGTGCCAGCAGTTCTAGCGGGGGACCCACCGGGGAGCTGTTTTTT.